This entry features one TCR beta chain sequence. Its matching antigen is unknown. Profiled with immunoSEQ multiplex PCR; TCRdb holds only in-frame clones, not every one. This table holds roughly 57,000 clones, approximately 90% found once. Germline lookup yields CDR1 LGHNA and CDR2 YNFKEQ. The length of the CDR3 is 18 residues. V shed 0 bases and J 6 bases; nucleotides not matched to a gene: 10. CD4+ T cells from unexposed donors were obtained before the COVID-19 pandemic (2011-2018). These data belong to a study of CD4 T cells in relation to SARS-CoV-2 and coronaviruses. Looking at the study overall: The restricting HLA molecule for shared crossreactive spike epitopes was mapped. Points from the study as a whole: Roughly 69% of donors had memory CD4+ clonotypes crossrecognizing SARS-CoV-2 and common cold coronavirus spike. Monoreactive clones expanded significantly more to SARS-CoV-2 than crossreactive clones did.

Sequenced sample: memory CD4+ T cells from PBMCs. The TCR comes from a human donor in good health. J is TRBJ2-5 and V is TRBV4-2; the match to TRBD2 covers 13 bases. The CDR3 sequence is CASSQDPWTSGRGKTQYF. The CDR3 DNA reads as TGTGCCAGCAGCCAAGATCCGTGGACTAGCGGGAGAGGGAAGACCCAGTACTTC.